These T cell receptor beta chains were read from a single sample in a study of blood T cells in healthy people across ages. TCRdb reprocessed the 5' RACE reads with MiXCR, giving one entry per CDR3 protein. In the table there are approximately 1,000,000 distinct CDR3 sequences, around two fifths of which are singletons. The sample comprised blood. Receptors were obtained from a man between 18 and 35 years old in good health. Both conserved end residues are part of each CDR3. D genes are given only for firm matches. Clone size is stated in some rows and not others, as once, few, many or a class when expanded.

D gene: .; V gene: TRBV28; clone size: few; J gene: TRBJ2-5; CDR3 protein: CASRAGTYQETQYF; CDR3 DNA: TGTGCCAGCAGGGCCGGGACGTACCAAGAGACCCAGTACTTC
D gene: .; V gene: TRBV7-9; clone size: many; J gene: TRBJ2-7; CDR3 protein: CASSTLGRDSIDSYEQYF; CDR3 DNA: TGTGCCAGCAGCACTCTCGGAAGGGACTCTATAGACTCCTACGAGCAGTACTTC
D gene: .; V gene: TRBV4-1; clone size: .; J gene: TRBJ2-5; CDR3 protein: CASSQDSGVETRYF; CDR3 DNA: TGCGCCAGCAGCCAAGATTCTGGGGTAGAGACCCGGTACTTC
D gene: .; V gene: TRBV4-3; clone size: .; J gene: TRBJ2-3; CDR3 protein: CASSQTSVSSTDTQYF; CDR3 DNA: TGCGCCAGCAGCCAAACGAGCGTATCTAGCACAGATACGCAGTATTTT
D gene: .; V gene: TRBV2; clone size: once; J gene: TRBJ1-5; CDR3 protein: CASSEATGMRQPQHF; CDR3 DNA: TGTGCCAGCAGTGAAGCGACTGGAATGCGTCAGCCCCAGCATTTT
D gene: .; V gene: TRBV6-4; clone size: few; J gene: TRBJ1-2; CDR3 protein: CASMGDPNYGYTF; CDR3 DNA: TGTGCCAGCATGGGGGACCCTAACTATGGCTACACCTTC
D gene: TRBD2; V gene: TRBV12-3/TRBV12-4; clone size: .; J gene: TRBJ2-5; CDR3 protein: CASSHLSERGGRDEQYF; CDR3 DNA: TGTGCCAGCAGTCACCTCTCCGAGCGGGGGGGCCGAGATGAGCAGTACTTC
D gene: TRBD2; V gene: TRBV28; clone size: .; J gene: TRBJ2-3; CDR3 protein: CASSWRTSGDTQYF; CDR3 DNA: TGTGCCAGCAGTTGGAGGACTAGCGGAGATACGCAGTATTTT
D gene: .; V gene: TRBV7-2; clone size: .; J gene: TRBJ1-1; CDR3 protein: CASSDRGGIPSDTEAFF; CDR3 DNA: TGTGCCAGCAGCGACAGAGGGGGGATCCCGTCTGACACTGAAGCTTTCTTT
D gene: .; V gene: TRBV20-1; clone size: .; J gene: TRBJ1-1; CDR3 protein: CSAIEGGRTEAFF; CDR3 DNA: TGCAGTGCTATCGAGGGGGGCCGAACTGAAGCTTTCTTT
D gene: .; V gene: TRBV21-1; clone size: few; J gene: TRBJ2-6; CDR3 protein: CASSKDESGANVLTF; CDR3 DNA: TGTGCCAGCAGCAAGGACGAATCTGGGGCCAACGTCCTGACTTTC
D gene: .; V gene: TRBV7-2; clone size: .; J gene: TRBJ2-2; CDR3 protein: CASSLELPGELFF; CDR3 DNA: TGTGCCAGCAGCTTAGAACTCCCCGGGGAGCTGTTTTTT
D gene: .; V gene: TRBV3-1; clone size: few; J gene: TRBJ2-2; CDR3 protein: CASHPGVETGELFF; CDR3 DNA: TGTGCCAGCCATCCAGGGGTTGAGACCGGGGAGCTGTTTTTT
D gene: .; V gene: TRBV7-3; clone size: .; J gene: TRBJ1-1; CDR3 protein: CASSLMGVAFF; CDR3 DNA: TGTGCCAGCAGCTTAATGGGGGTAGCTTTCTTT
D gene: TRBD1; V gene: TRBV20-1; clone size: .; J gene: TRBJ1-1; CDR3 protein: CSAIDRANTEAFF; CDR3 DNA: TGCAGTGCTATAGACAGGGCGAACACTGAAGCTTTCTTT
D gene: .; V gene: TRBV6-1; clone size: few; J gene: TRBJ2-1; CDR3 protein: CASSENRQLLNEQFF; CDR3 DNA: TGTGCCAGCAGTGAAAATAGGCAGCTTCTCAATGAGCAGTTCTTC
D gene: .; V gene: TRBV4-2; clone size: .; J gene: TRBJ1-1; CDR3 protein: CASSRGLGGTEAFF; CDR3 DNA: TGTGCCAGCAGCCGTGGACTGGGTGGGACTGAAGCTTTCTTT
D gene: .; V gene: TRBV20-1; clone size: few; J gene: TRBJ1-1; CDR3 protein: CEKRDPRNTEAFF; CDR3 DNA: TGCGAGAAGAGGGACCCTCGGAACACTGAAGCTTTCTTT
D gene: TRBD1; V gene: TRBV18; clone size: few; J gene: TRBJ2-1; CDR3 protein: CASSRGQGADEQFF; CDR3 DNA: TGTGCCAGCTCCCGGGGACAGGGGGCGGATGAGCAGTTCTTC
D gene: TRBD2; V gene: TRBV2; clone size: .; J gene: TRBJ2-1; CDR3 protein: CASSDPQAGGTYNEQFF; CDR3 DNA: TGTGCCAGCAGTGACCCCCAAGCGGGGGGTACCTACAATGAGCAGTTCTTC
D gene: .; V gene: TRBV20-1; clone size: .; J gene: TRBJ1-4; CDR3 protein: CSARVGGLGEKLFF; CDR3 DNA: TGCAGTGCTAGAGTCGGTGGCCTGGGCGAAAAACTGTTTTTT
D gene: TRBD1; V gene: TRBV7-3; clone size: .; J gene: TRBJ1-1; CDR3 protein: CASRATGSPEAFF; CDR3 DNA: TGTGCCAGCAGGGCGACAGGGTCCCCTGAAGCTTTCTTT
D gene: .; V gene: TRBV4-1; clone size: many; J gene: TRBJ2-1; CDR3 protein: CASSQDPLSNEQFF; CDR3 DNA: TGCGCCAGCAGCCAAGACCCCCTTTCCAATGAGCAGTTCTTC
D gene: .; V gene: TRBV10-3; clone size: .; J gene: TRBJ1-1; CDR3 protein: CAISGDLTEAFF; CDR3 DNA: TGTGCCATCAGTGGGGATCTTACTGAAGCTTTCTTT
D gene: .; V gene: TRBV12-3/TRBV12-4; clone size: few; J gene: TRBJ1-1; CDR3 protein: CASSSSYEGGAGMNTEAFF; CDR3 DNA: TGTGCCAGCAGTTCCTCATACGAGGGGGGGGCCGGGATGAACACTGAAGCTTTCTTT
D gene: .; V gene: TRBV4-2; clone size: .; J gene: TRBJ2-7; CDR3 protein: CASSQEGNEQYF; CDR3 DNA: TGTGCCAGCAGCCAAGAAGGAAACGAGCAGTACTTC
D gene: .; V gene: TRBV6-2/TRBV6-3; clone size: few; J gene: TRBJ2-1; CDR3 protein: CASQTRDSYNEQFF; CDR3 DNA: TGTGCCAGTCAAACCAGAGACTCCTACAATGAGCAGTTCTTC
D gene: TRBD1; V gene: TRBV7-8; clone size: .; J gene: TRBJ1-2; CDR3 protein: CASSSGTAKTYTF; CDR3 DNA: TGTGCCAGCAGCTCTGGGACAGCGAAGACCTACACCTTC
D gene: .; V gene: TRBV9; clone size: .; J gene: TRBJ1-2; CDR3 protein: CASSAGDGGYGYTF; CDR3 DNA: TGTGCCAGCAGCGCCGGGGACGGTGGCTATGGCTACACCTTC
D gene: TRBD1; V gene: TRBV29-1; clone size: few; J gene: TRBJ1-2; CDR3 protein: CSVDVRYGTEYGYTF; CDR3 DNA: TGCAGCGTTGACGTTAGATATGGGACAGAATATGGCTACACCTTC
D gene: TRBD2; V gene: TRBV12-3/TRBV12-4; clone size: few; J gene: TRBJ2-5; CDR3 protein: CASRRLAVQTQYF; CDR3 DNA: TGTGCCAGCAGGCGACTAGCAGTACAGACCCAGTACTTC
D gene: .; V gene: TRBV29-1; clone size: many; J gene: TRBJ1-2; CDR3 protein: CSVEVGEVSRGYTF; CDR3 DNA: TGCAGCGTTGAAGTAGGGGAGGTTTCTAGAGGCTACACCTTC
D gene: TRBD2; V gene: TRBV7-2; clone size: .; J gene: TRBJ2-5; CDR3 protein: CASSLEGGADPREQYF; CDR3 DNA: TGTGCCAGCAGCTTAGAGGGAGGGGCTGACCCAAGGGAGCAGTACTTC
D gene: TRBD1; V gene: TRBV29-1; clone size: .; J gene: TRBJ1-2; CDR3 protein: CSVPGQGAYGYTF; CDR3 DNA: TGCAGCGTGCCAGGACAGGGGGCCTATGGCTACACCTTC
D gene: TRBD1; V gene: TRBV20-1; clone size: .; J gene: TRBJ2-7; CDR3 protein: CSASPADRGPTGEQYF; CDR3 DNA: TGCAGTGCTAGCCCCGCCGACAGGGGACCAACAGGGGAGCAGTACTTC
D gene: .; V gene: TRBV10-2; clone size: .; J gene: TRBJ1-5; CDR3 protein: CASMGESNQPQHF; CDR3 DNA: TGCGCCAGCATGGGGGAGAGCAATCAGCCCCAGCATTTT
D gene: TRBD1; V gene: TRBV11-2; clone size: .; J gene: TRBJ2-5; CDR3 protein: CACSLGDRGRGETQYF; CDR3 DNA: TGTGCCTGCAGCTTAGGTGACAGGGGGCGAGGAGAGACCCAGTACTTC
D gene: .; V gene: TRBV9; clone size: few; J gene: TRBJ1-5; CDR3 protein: CASSPSGLINQPQHF; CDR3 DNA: TGTGCCAGCAGCCCCTCGGGGTTGATCAATCAGCCCCAGCATTTT
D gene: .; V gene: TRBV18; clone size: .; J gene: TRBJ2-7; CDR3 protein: CASPDEQYF; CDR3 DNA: TGTGCCAGTCCGGATGAGCAGTACTTC
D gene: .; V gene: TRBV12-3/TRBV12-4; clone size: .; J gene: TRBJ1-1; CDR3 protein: CASNPQAFF; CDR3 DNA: TGTGCCAGCAATCCCCAAGCTTTCTTT
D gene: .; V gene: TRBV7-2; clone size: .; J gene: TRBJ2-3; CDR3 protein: CASSLGTPTDTQYF; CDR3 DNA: TGTGCCAGCAGCTTAGGGACGCCCACAGATACGCAGTATTTT
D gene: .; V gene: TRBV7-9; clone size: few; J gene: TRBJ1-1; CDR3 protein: CASSPGPAEAFF; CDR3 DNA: TGTGCCAGCAGCCCGGGACCAGCTGAAGCTTTCTTT